This record covers a single T cell receptor (beta chain). This sample stems from a study of blood T cell repertoires in COVID-19. This table comes from immunoSEQ multiplex PCR, and its TCRdb copy is limited to in-frame clones, with some not included. The sample lists about 370,000 clones, roughly 91% occurring once. Germline V lookup: CDR1 SGDLS, CDR2 YYNGEE. The CDR3 has 14 residues. Trimming took 0 bases from V and 4 from J; bases not matched to a gene: 2. The chain employs TRBV9 and TRBJ2-3, with 7 bases identical to TRBD2. This clonotype originated in a woman aged 25-40 years who had recovered from COVID-19. Sequencing was carried out using PBMCs or T cells enriched from blood (not recorded which). The CDR3 coding sequence is TGTGCCAGCAGCGTAGGCGGGAGCTCAGATACGCAGTATTTT. It specifies CASSVGGSSDTQYF.